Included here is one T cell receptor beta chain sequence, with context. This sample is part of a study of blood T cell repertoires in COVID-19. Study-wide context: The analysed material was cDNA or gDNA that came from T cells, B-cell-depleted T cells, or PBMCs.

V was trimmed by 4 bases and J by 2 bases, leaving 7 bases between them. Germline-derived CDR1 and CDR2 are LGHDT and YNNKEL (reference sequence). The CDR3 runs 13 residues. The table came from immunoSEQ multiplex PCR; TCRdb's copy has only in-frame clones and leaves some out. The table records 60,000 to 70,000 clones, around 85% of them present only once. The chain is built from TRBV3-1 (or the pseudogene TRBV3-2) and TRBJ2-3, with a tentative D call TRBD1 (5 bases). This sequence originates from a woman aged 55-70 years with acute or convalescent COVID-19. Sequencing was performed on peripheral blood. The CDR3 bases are TGTGCCAGCAGCCGGGGCTACACAGATACGCAGTATTTT. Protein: CASSRGYTDTQYF.